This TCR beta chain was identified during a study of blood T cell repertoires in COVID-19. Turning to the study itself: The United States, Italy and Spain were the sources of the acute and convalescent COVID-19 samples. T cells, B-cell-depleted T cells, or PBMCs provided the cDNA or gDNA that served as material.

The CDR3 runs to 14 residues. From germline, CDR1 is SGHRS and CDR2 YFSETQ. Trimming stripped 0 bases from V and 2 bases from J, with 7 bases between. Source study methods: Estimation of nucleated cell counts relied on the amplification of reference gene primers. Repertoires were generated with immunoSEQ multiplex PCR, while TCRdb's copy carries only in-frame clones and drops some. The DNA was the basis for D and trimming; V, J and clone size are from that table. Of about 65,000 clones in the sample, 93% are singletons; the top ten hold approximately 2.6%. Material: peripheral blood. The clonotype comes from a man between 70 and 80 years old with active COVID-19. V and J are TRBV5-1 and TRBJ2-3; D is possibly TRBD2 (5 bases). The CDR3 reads CASSLVAITDTQYF. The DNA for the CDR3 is TGCGCCAGCAGCTTGGTAGCGATCACAGATACGCAGTATTTT.